The clone carrying this T cell receptor beta chain was found many times. The target antigen is unknown. TCRdb independently ran MiXCR on the reads; one entry per CDR3 protein. The repertoire holds about 740,000 distinct CDR3 sequences, with 30% to 35% as singletons. This sample is drawn from a study of T cell repertoires in cytomegalovirus infection. On the study more broadly: Recently identified HLA-C-restricted CMV epitopes were among the peptides used. It was the public TCR beta signatures that indicated both CMV infection and matching HLA type. Study-level findings and limits: Totalled public TCR beta family frequency picked out people who carried CMV plus the relevant HLA.

Trimming stripped 5 bases from V and 8 bases from J, with 13 bases between. There are 13 residues in the CDR3. Germline values: CDR1 MNHNS, CDR2 SASEGT. The specimen comprised cultured PBMCs, sampled from culture after CMV antigen stimulation. The source of this sequence is a human donor in good health (CMV status not recorded). Some clones in this sample may be carry-over from other donors' samples. The chain employs TRBV6-1 and TRBJ2-1; D is unclear. This CDR3 is CASSLRNSDEQFF. The CDR3 coding sequence is TGTGCCAGCAGTCTAAGGAATTCGGATGAGCAGTTCTTC.